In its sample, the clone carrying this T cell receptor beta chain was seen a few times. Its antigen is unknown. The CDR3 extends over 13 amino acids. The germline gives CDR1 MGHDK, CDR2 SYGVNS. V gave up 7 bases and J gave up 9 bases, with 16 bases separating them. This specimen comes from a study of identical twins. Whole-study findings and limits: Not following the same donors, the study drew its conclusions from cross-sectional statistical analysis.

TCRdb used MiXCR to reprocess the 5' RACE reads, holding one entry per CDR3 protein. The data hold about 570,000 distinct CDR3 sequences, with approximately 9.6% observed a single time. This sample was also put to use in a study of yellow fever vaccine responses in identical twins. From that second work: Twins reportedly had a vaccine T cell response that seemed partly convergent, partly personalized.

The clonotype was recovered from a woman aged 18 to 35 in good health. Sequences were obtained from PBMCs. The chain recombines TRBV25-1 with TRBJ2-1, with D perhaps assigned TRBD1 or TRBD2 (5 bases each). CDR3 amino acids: CASKGRLNGEQFF. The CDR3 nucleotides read TGTGCCAGCAAGGGACGGCTAAACGGTGAGCAGTTCTTC. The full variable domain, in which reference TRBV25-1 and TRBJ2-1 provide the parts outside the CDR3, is EADIYQTPRYLVIGTGKKITLECSQTMGHDKMYWYQQDPGMELHLIHYSYGVNSTEKGDLSSESTVSRIRTEHFPLTLESARPSHTSQYLCASKGRLNGEQFFGPGTRLTVL.